Listed here are 29 T cell receptor beta chains from one sample, sequenced in a study of T-cell memory formation after mild COVID-19. TCRdb analysed the 5' RACE reads with MiXCR anew, one entry per CDR3 protein. The table records about 410,000 distinct CDR3 sequences, roughly 18% of them present only once. The specimen was PBMCs or a T cell subset sorted from them (not recorded which). These receptors all come from a young man who had mild COVID-19 (a few samples of this study predate the infection). Cell type and time point are not known.

The chain has TRBV5-1 and TRBJ1-3; no clear D. Germline values: CDR1 SGHRS, CDR2 YFSETQ. The V end lost 4 bases, the J end lost 4 bases, and 12 bases lay between the germline ends. The CDR3 runs to 14 residues. The CDR3 bases are TGCGCCAGCAGCCCACGAGGGATCGGAAACACCATATATTTT. Its translation is CASSPRGIGNTIYF. Together with reference TRBV5-1 and TRBJ1-3, the CDR3 gives the full variable domain: KAGVTQTPRYLIKTRGQQVTLSCSPISGHRSVSWYQQTPGQGLQFLFEYFSETQRNKGNFPGRFSGRQFSNSRSEMNVSTLELGDSALYLCASSPRGIGNTIYFGEGSWLTVV.

This clonotype showed up just a few times. The rearrangement joins TRBV24-1 to TRBJ1-5, with TRBD1 matching 10 bases. The V and J ends lost 9 bases and 2 bases, in that order; junction bases with no gene match: 3. This CDR3 has 14 residues. Per the germline V gene, CDR1 is KGHDR and CDR2 is SFDVKD. CDR3 protein: CATGTGAGNQPQHF. In DNA, the CDR3 is TGTGCCACCGGGACAGGGGCCGGCAATCAGCCCCAGCATTTT.

The chain joins TRBV4-1 to TRBJ2-1, with 9 nucleotides matching TRBD2. Looked up from germline, CDR1 is MGHRA and CDR2 is YSYEKL. V trimming: 6 bases; J trimming: 9 bases; junction bases outside the gene matches: 6. CDR3 length equals 13 residues. As DNA, the CDR3 is TGCGCCAGCAGGGGCGGGGGGGCCGGTGAGCAGTTCTTC. Its translation: CASRGGGAGEQFF.

The chain uses TRBV4-1 and TRBJ1-3, with 9 bases lining up with TRBD1. V was pared by 3 bases and J by 4 bases, with 4 bases of the junction left unmatched. Germline V gives CDR1 MGHRA, CDR2 YSYEKL. The CDR3 loop spans 15 amino acids. CDR3 coding DNA: TGCGCCAGCAGCCATGGGGACAGGGACGGAAACACCATATATTTT. Translating it yields CASSHGDRDGNTIYF.

This clonotype was observed a handful of times. The chain recombines TRBV7-8 with TRBJ2-5; 7 nucleotides match TRBD1. This CDR3 comprises 14 residues. Germline lookup yields CDR1 SGHVS and CDR2 FQNEAQ. V dropped 4 bases and J dropped 5; count of bases not matched to a gene: 7. The CDR3 region is CASSSNTGDETQYF. The CDR3 nucleotides read TGTGCCAGCAGCTCGAATACAGGGGACGAGACCCAGTACTTC.

The chain has TRBV24-1 and TRBJ2-1, with D perhaps TRBD1 (6 bases). Trimming removed 3 bases from V and 4 bases from J, with 9 bases in between. The CDR3 length is 14 residues. Looked up from germline, CDR1 is KGHDR and CDR2 is SFDVKD. As DNA, the CDR3 is TGTGCCACCAGTGATCAGGACAGTTACAATGAGCAGTTCTTC. It encodes CATSDQDSYNEQFF.

The chain couples TRBV4-3 to TRBJ1-1; no clear D. This CDR3 has 14 residues. Germline loops: CDR1 LGHNA, CDR2 YSLEER. V was trimmed by 0 bases and J by 4 bases, leaving 9 bases between them. CDR3 sequence: CASSQDIVRTEAFF. CDR3 bases: TGCGCCAGCAGCCAAGATATAGTTCGCACTGAAGCTTTCTTT.

The CDR3 DNA reads TGTGCCAGTAATAGCGGGGCTGAGACCCAGTACTTC. This codes for CASNSGAETQYF. This rearrangement joins TRBV5-4 to TRBJ2-5, with 8 nucleotides matching TRBD2. J gave up 5 bases and V 8 bases, and 5 bases lay outside the gene matches. The CDR3 is 12 amino acids. Germline V CDR1 and CDR2: SGHNT, YYREEE (reference sequence). The full variable domain, with the rest looked up from reference TRBV5-4 and TRBJ2-5, is ETGVTQSPTHLIKTRGQQVTLRCSSQSGHNTVSWYQQALGQGPQFIFQYYREEENGRGNFPPRFSGLQFPNYSSELNVNALELDDSALYLCASNSGAETQYFGPGTRLLVL.

This clonotype has more than one count but fewer than ten. The chain combines TRBV3-1 with TRBJ1-6; 11 nucleotides line up with TRBD1. The junction had 6 bases not matched to a gene; V was cut back by 2 bases and J by 9 bases. CDR3 length equals 16 residues. CDR1 and CDR2 from the germline V gene are LGHDT and YNNKEL (reference sequence). CDR3 nucleotide sequence: TGTGCCAGCAGCCAAATCGGACAGGGGGCTGGTTCACCCCTCCACTTT. Protein: CASSQIGQGAGSPLHF.

The V and J genes are TRBV11-2 and TRBJ2-3; 9 bases are a match to TRBD2. CDR1 and CDR2 (germline): SGHAT, FQNNGV. V shed 6 bases and J 0 bases; nucleotides not matched to a gene: 4. The CDR3 is 15 amino acids. CDR3 in DNA: TGTGCCAGCAGACCGACTAGCGGTAGCACAGATACGCAGTATTTT. Protein sequence: CASRPTSGSTDTQYF.

This clonotype was detected a few times. The chain couples TRBV7-3 to TRBJ1-1; D not resolved. The CDR3 runs to 15 residues. CDR1 and CDR2 from the germline V gene are SGHTA and FQGTGA. V lost 3 bases to trimming and J lost 4 bases, with 15 bases between them. CDR3 protein: CASSFSGGMGTEAFF. For the CDR3, the DNA is TGTGCCAGCAGCTTCTCCGGTGGGATGGGCACTGAAGCTTTCTTT.

This clonotype was seen many times. The chain has TRBV7-2 and TRBJ2-7; 7 nucleotides agree with TRBD1. The J segment lost 3 bases and the V segment lost 4 bases, leaving 6 bases of the junction unmatched. CDR1 and CDR2 from the germline V gene are SGHTA and FQGNSA. This CDR3 comprises 14 residues. The CDR3 DNA reads TGTGCCAGCAGCTCCGGGACAGATTACTACGAGCAGTACTTC. Translation gives CASSSGTDYYEQYF. The entire variable domain, with the rest obtained from reference TRBV7-2 and TRBJ2-7, is as follows: GAGVSQSPSNKVTEKGKDVELRCDPISGHTALYWYRQSLGQGLEFLIYFQGNSAPDKSGLPSDRFSAERTGGSVSTLTIQRTQQEDSAVYLCASSSGTDYYEQYFGPGTRLTVT.

This clonotype has more than one count but fewer than ten. The gene calls are TRBV5-5 and TRBJ2-4; D is unresolved. Trimming cost V 3 bases and J 0 bases, with 7 bases left between them. Germline-derived CDR1 and CDR2 are SGHKS and YYEKEE (reference sequence). The CDR3 runs 14 residues. The CDR3 nucleotides are TGTGCCAGCAGCTATGGCCTAGCCAAAAACATTCAGTACTTC. Translation gives CASSYGLAKNIQYF.

The chain is built from TRBV7-2 and TRBJ2-5, with 9 bases that match TRBD2. Trimming removed 5 bases from V and 4 bases from J; junction bases left unmatched: 5. This CDR3 comprises 14 residues. CDR1 and CDR2 (germline): SGHTA, FQGNSA. The CDR3: CASSGGGAGETQYF. CDR3 sequence (DNA): TGTGCCAGCAGCGGCGGGGGGGCCGGAGAGACCCAGTACTTC.

The rearrangement uses TRBV25-1 and TRBJ2-5, with 7 bases lining up with TRBD1. The V and J ends lost 4 bases and 5 bases, in that order; junction bases with no gene match: 10. Germline V gene data show CDR1 as MGHDK and CDR2 as SYGVNS. The CDR3 spans 15 residues. The CDR3 DNA reads as TGTGCCAGCAGTGCAGGCAGGGGGAGCGTCGAGACCCAGTACTTC. It encodes CASSAGRGSVETQYF.

The chain uses TRBV20-1 and TRBJ2-1, with TRBD2 matching 15 bases. The trim removed 3 bases at V and 4 bases at J, leaving 4 bases unmatched. The CDR3 length is 16 residues. Germline CDR1 is DFQATT and CDR2 is SNEGSKA (reference sequence). In DNA, the CDR3 is TGCAGTGCTAGTCGGGGACTAGCGGGGGGATACAATGAGCAGTTCTTC. The encoded protein is CSASRGLAGGYNEQFF.

The chain carries TRBV21-1 and TRBJ2-7. TRBV21-1 is deemed a pseudogene. The CDR3 spans 9 residues. The CDR3 sequence is CASKYEQYF. The CDR3 DNA reads TGTGCCAGCAAATACGAGCAGTACTTC.

This clonotype turned up a few times. The chain uses TRBV5-1 and TRBJ2-1; 9 bases agree with TRBD1. Germline V gene lookup returns CDR1 SGHRS and CDR2 YFSETQ. The CDR3 loop spans 14 amino acids. The V gene end was trimmed by 4 bases and the J gene end by 7 bases; junction bases not matched to a gene: 6. CDR3 residues: CASSAYRGQNEQFF. The CDR3 DNA follows: TGCGCCAGCAGCGCCTACAGGGGGCAGAATGAGCAGTTCTTC.

In its sample, this clonotype was seen a few times. The V and J genes are TRBV10-3 and TRBJ2-6; 7 nucleotides align to TRBD1. This CDR3 has 16 amino acids. Germline CDR1 and CDR2: ENHRY and SYGVKD. J gave up 0 bases and V 5 bases, and 4 bases lay outside the gene matches. The CDR3 nucleotides read TGTGCCATCAGTACCGACAGGGACTCTGGGGCCAACGTCCTGACTTTC. Residues: CAISTDRDSGANVLTF.

The chain recombines TRBV6-2 or TRBV6-3 with TRBJ2-2, with D hard to call. Germline loops: CDR1 MNHEY, CDR2 SVGEGT. V lost 4 bases, J lost 6 bases, and 6 bases lay in between. The CDR3 loop spans 12 amino acids. The CDR3 protein is CASSSLSGELFF. CDR3 bases: TGTGCCAGCAGTTCTCTCTCCGGGGAGCTGTTTTTT.

In this sample, this clonotype turned up a few times. V and J are TRBV7-9 and TRBJ1-2, with 7 positions matching TRBD1. The germline V gene has CDR1 SEHNR and CDR2 FQNEAQ (reference sequence). Losses at the gene ends were 5 bases for V and 3 bases for J; bases not matched to a gene: 12. This CDR3 spans 16 amino acids. In nucleotides, the CDR3 is TGTGCCAGCAGCGACGGTTGGGGACAGAGCTACTATGGCTACACCTTC. Encoded protein: CASSDGWGQSYYGYTF.

This clonotype came up a few times. The rearrangement joins TRBV11-2 to TRBJ1-2; D is unresolved. Germline V gene lookup returns CDR1 SGHAT and CDR2 FQNNGV. The CDR3 has 19 amino acids. V was shortened by 0 bases and J by 0 bases, with 20 bases between the two germline ends. CDR3 sequence (DNA): TGTGCCAGCAGCTTAGACGGATTTGAGGTTCGGGTAGCTAACTATGGCTACACCTTC. It encodes CASSLDGFEVRVANYGYTF. Complete variable domain (other parts from reference TRBV11-2 and TRBJ1-2): EAGVAQSPRYKIIEKRQSVAFWCNPISGHATLYWYQQILGQGPKLLIQFQNNGVVDDSQLPKDRFSAERLKGVDSTLKIQPAKLEDSAVYLCASSLDGFEVRVANYGYTFGSGTRLTVV.

This sequence joins TRBV4-2 and TRBJ1-1; the match to TRBD1 covers 8 bases. This CDR3 comprises 17 residues. Looked up from germline, CDR1 is LGHNA and CDR2 is YNFKEQ. V lost 2 bases, J lost 3 bases, and 11 bases stayed unmatched. The CDR3 coding sequence is TGTGCCAGCAGCCAACAAAATCGGGAGACAGGGGACACTGAAGCTTTCTTT. Encoded protein: CASSQQNRETGDTEAFF.

This clonotype was counted at least ten times. The chain uses TRBV7-2 and TRBJ2-2; 7 bases are shared with TRBD2. The germline V gene encodes CDR1 SGHTA and CDR2 FQGNSA. This CDR3 is 15 amino acids long. The V segment lost 3 bases and the J segment 3 bases; nucleotides outside the gene matches: 4. CDR3 amino acids: CASSFRLADTGELFF. The CDR3, as DNA: TGTGCCAGCAGCTTCCGTCTAGCGGACACCGGGGAGCTGTTTTTT.

This clonotype was seen a few times. This chain links TRBV7-9 with TRBJ1-2; tentative D call: TRBD1 (5 bases). The CDR3 sequence is 13 residues long. Deletions cut 5 bases from V and 5 bases from J, with 12 bases between. Germline V gene sequence: CDR1 SEHNR, CDR2 FQNEAQ (reference sequence). This chain's CDR3 is CASSRNGGYGYTF. CDR3 coding DNA: TGTGCCAGCAGCCGAAATGGGGGTTATGGCTACACCTTC.

This clonotype was counted many times. J is TRBJ2-2 and V is TRBV20-1; a weak D match, TRBD2 (6 bases). The CDR3 sequence is 12 residues long. CDR1 DFQATT and CDR2 SNEGSKA come from the germline V gene (reference sequence). The ends were cut back, 3 bases at V and 6 bases at J, with 8 bases in the middle. DNA of the CDR3: TGCAGTGCTAGGGGCGGGGCCGGGGAGCTGTTTTTT. This gives the protein CSARGGAGELFF.

This clonotype was counted a few times. The chain carries TRBV5-1 and TRBJ2-1; D might be TRBD1 (6 bases). V was shortened by 4 bases and J by 6 bases, with 11 bases between the two germline ends. CDR1 and CDR2 (germline): SGHRS, YFSETQ. The CDR3 covers 13 residues. For the CDR3, the DNA is TGCGCCAGCAGCCCGACACAGGGCAATGAGCAGTTCTTC. Translation gives CASSPTQGNEQFF.

V is TRBV4-1 and J is TRBJ2-7, with 8 bases matching TRBD1. The V gene's germline CDR1 is MGHRA and CDR2 YSYEKL. The CDR3 covers 13 residues. The V gene end was trimmed by 2 bases and the J gene end by 3 bases; junction bases not matched to a gene: 0. Here the CDR3 DNA reads TGCGCCAGCAGCCAAACAGGGGGCTACGAGCAGTACGTC. Its protein product is CASSQTGGYEQYV.

The table lists this clonotype with many counts. CDR3 in DNA: TGCAGTGCTGATGATCCGGGACTAGCAGACAATGAGCAGTTCTTC. Protein sequence: CSADDPGLADNEQFF. The gene calls are TRBV20-1 and TRBJ2-1; TRBD2 aligns across 9 bases. CDR1 DFQATT and CDR2 SNEGSKA come from the germline V gene (reference sequence). The CDR3 runs to 15 residues. Trimming took 5 bases from V and 5 from J; bases not matched to a gene: 10.